One sample yielded the 21 T cell receptor beta chains listed below, sequenced in a study of T-cell reconstitution after alpha-beta-depleted transplantation in children. This sample's TCRbeta library carried unique molecular identifier barcodes. A single record per CDR3 protein comes from TCRdb applying MiXCR to the PCR reads. The sample holds fewer than 350,000 distinct CDR3 sequences, around a tenth seen once. The sample in question was peripheral blood, obtained 180 days after TCRalphabeta/CD19-depleted stem cell transplant. These receptors were obtained from a male patient aged 2 to 10 who had a stem cell transplant for chronic granulomatous disease, so the T cells may come from the graft donor.

This clonotype was seen more than once but under ten times. The gene calls are TRBV18 and TRBJ1-4; the D is unclear. This CDR3 has 13 amino acids. The germline V and J ends were trimmed by 0 bases and 4 bases, with 3 bases remaining between them. Germline values: CDR1 KGHSH, CDR2 LQKENI. The CDR3 reads CASSPPSNEKLFF. The CDR3 bases are TGTGCCAGCTCACCACCCAGTAATGAAAAACTGTTTTTT.

Only a few counts were recorded for this clonotype. The J gene is TRBJ1-3, the V gene TRBV18, with D unresolved. The CDR3 contains 20 residues. Germline V gives CDR1 KGHSH, CDR2 LQKENI. With 1 base removed from V and 0 bases from J, the gap between germline ends came to 22 bases. The CDR3 loop is CASSPLPLIAAEISGNTIYF. The CDR3 nucleotides read TGTGCCAGCTCACCACTCCCACTAATAGCGGCGGAAATCTCTGGAAACACCATATATTTT. Variable domain in full (rest from reference TRBV18 and TRBJ1-3): NAGVMQNPRHLVRRRGQEARLRCSPMKGHSHVYWYRQLPEEGLKFMVYLQKENIIDESGMPKERFSAEFPKEGPSILRIQQVVRGDSAAYFCASSPLPLIAAEISGNTIYFGEGSWLTVV.

J is TRBJ2-5 and V is TRBV12-3 or TRBV12-4; perhaps TRBD1 as D (5 bases). The germline V and J ends were trimmed by 5 bases and 3 bases, with 10 bases remaining between them. This CDR3 is built from 13 residues. CDR3 amino acids: CASSIRTKETQYF. In nucleotides, the CDR3 is TGTGCCAGCAGTATCCGGACAAAAGAGACCCAGTACTTC.

Ten or more counts support this clonotype. This sequence joins TRBV7-6 and TRBJ2-5; 7 positions agree with TRBD1. Trimming took 0 bases from V and 1 from J; bases not matched to a gene: 2. This CDR3 is 15 amino acids long. Looked up from germline, CDR1 is SGHVS and CDR2 is FNYEAQ. The CDR3 sequence is CASSLAAGGQETQYF. CDR3 coding DNA: TGTGCCAGCAGCTTAGCGGCAGGGGGCCAAGAGACCCAGTACTTC.

This clonotype showed up just a few times. The chain has TRBV7-2 and TRBJ1-1; D uncertain. The germline gives CDR1 SGHTA, CDR2 FQGNSA. The CDR3 length is 14 residues. V lost 3 bases, J lost 3 bases, and 11 bases lay in between. CDR3 in DNA: TGTGCCAGCAGCTTTTCGGACCGCTACACTGAAGCTTTCTTT. It codes for CASSFSDRYTEAFF.

This clonotype was recorded at least ten times. The V and J genes are TRBV18 and TRBJ1-1; D unresolved. The length of the CDR3 is 16 residues. CDR1 is KGHSH and CDR2 is LQKENI in the germline V gene. V was clipped by 3 bases and J by 2 bases, with 16 bases between them. CDR3 coding DNA: TGTGCCAGCTCACCCCCGGTTCCGGTAGCAAACACTGAAGCTTTCTTT. Residues: CASSPPVPVANTEAFF.

As regards this clonotype: Since a much larger clone is just one base distant, this may be a read error. Likely a read error: the CDR3 ends without its conserved phenylalanine or tryptophan. The chain joins TRBV7-8 to TRBJ2-7; 7 nucleotides agree with TRBD1. The V and J ends lost 10 bases and 2 bases, in that order; junction bases with no gene match: 8. This CDR3 spans 13 amino acids. Germline V gives CDR1 SGHVS, CDR2 FQNEAQ. Written as DNA, the CDR3 is TGTGCCACTCTACAGGGGCCTCCCTACGAGCAGTACTAC. Amino acids: CATLQGPPYEQYY.

This clonotype was counted many times. This sequence joins TRBV5-1 and TRBJ2-6; D unclear. CDR3 length: 16 amino acids. V lost 4 bases and J lost 4, with 15 bases in between. Germline-derived CDR1 and CDR2 are SGHRS and YFSETQ. The CDR3 DNA follows: TGCGCCAGCAGCCTGGTCTTGGGGTCCGGGGCCAACGTCCTGACTTTC. Protein: CASSLVLGSGANVLTF.

A few counts support this clonotype. The chain links TRBV4-2 to TRBJ2-1, with D perhaps assigned TRBD1 or TRBD2 (5 bases each). Trimming stripped 0 bases from V and 8 bases from J, with 8 bases between. CDR1 LGHNA and CDR2 YNFKEQ come from the germline V gene. The CDR3 is made up of 13 amino acids. In DNA form, the CDR3 reads TGTGCCAGCAGCCAAGAGGGGGTCGATGAGCAGTTCTTC. Protein sequence: CASSQEGVDEQFF.

This clonotype has at least ten counts. The chain is built from TRBV20-1 and TRBJ2-1, with TRBD1 as a possible D gene (6 bases). The CDR3 runs to 14 residues. Germline values: CDR1 DFQATT, CDR2 SNEGSKA (reference sequence). Trimming shortened V by 1 base and J by 1 base, and 8 bases separated the two germline ends. The chain's CDR3 is CSARVGGSYNEQFF. As DNA, the CDR3 is TGCAGTGCTAGAGTAGGGGGTTCCTACAATGAGCAGTTCTTC.

This clonotype was picked up many times. V is TRBV25-1 and J is TRBJ1-1; D not resolved. The V end was cut by 4 bases, the J end by 3 bases, with 9 bases between. CDR1 and CDR2 (germline): MGHDK, SYGVNS. There are 13 residues in the CDR3. CDR3 region: CASSANRDTEAFF. The CDR3 DNA reads TGTGCCAGCAGTGCAAACAGAGACACTGAAGCTTTCTTT. Full variable domain (missing parts from reference TRBV25-1 and TRBJ1-1): EADIYQTPRYLVIGTGKKITLECSQTMGHDKMYWYQQDPGMELHLIHYSYGVNSTEKGDLSSESTVSRIRTEHFPLTLESARPSHTSQYLCASSANRDTEAFFGQGTRLTVV.

This clonotype was recorded at least ten times. The chain uses TRBV7-8 and TRBJ1-5; 7 bases fit TRBD1. V dropped 5 bases and J dropped 10; count of bases not matched to a gene: 14. Per germline, CDR1 SGHVS and CDR2 FQNEAQ. The CDR3 contains 15 residues. CDR3 residues: CASSSRDSPYRPQHF. Written as DNA, the CDR3 is TGTGCCAGCAGCAGCAGGGACAGCCCTTACAGACCCCAGCATTTT.

At least ten counts were recorded for this clonotype. This sequence joins TRBV5-1 and TRBJ1-4; tentative D call: TRBD1 (6 bases). The CDR3 contains 15 residues. V lost 4 bases and J lost 5, with 15 bases in between. Per the germline V gene, CDR1 is SGHRS and CDR2 is YFSETQ. The CDR3 coding sequence is TGCGCCAGCAGCCCGGGATGGGGGCGGAATGAAAAACTGTTTTTT. Translation gives CASSPGWGRNEKLFF.

This clonotype was observed many times. The chain carries TRBV29-1 and TRBJ2-7; D perhaps matches TRBD1 (5 bases). V gave up 1 base and J gave up 5 bases, with 9 bases separating them. The germline CDR1 and CDR2 sequences are SQVTM and ANQGSEA. CDR3 length equals 12 residues. For the CDR3, the DNA is TGCAGCGTTGAAGGAGACAGCCACGAGCAGTACTTC. It encodes CSVEGDSHEQYF.

This clonotype was picked up many times. The rearrangement joins TRBV29-1 to TRBJ2-1; 9 nucleotides agree with TRBD2. This CDR3 region has 18 residues. Germline assignment: CDR1 SQVTM and CDR2 ANQGSEA. The junction had 19 bases not matched to a gene; V was cut back by 6 bases and J by 4 bases. For the CDR3, the DNA is TGCAGCGTGGACCATCTGGGCGGGTTAGCGGGGGCATACAATGAGCAGTTCTTC. Residues: CSVDHLGGLAGAYNEQFF.

This clonotype was detected many times. This sequence joins TRBV6-5 and TRBJ1-5; tentatively, D is TRBD1 (5 bases). CDR1 is MNHEY and CDR2 is SVGAGI in the germline V gene. The V end lost 2 bases, the J end lost 6 bases, and 14 bases lay between the germline ends. This CDR3 contains 15 residues. CDR3: CASSYRGRDRQPQHF. The DNA for the CDR3 is TGTGCCAGCAGTTACCGTGGCAGGGATCGTCAGCCCCAGCATTTT.

There are many counts of this clonotype. The chain uses TRBV5-1 and TRBJ2-5; no reliable D call. CDR1 is SGHRS, CDR2 YFSETQ, per germline. Trimming removed 2 bases at V and 0 bases at J, with 5 bases between. The CDR3 is made up of 13 amino acids. CDR3 coding DNA: TGCGCCAGCAGCTTCGGGTACCAAGAGACCCAGTACTTC. Translating gives CASSFGYQETQYF.

This clonotype appeared many times. This chain uses TRBV12-3 or TRBV12-4 with TRBJ2-1; TRBD1 aligns across 9 bases. This CDR3 is built from 15 residues. V lost 1 base, J lost 2 bases, and 0 bases stayed unmatched. The CDR3 DNA sequence: TGTGCCAGCAGTTTAGGGGACAGGGCCTACAATGAGCAGTTCTTC. Its protein is CASSLGDRAYNEQFF.

This clonotype was recorded at least ten times. CDR3 region: CASTGYAGANVLTF. For the CDR3, the DNA is TGTGCCAGTACAGGGTACGCTGGGGCCAACGTCCTGACTTTC. V and J are TRBV19 and TRBJ2-6; tentatively, D is TRBD1 (5 bases). This CDR3 contains 14 residues. Germline CDR1 LNHDA, CDR2 SQIVND (reference sequence). Trimming took 7 bases from V and 2 from J, leaving 9 bases between them.

This clonotype was detected many times. The rearrangement joins TRBV29-1 to TRBJ2-1, with 14 positions matching TRBD2. Germline trimming cut 6 bases from V and 6 bases from J; bases unmatched to any gene: 4. CDR3 size: 14 residues. Germline-derived CDR1 and CDR2 are SQVTM and ANQGSEA. The CDR3 loop is CSVETSGRGNEQFF. The CDR3 coding sequence is TGCAGCGTGGAGACTAGCGGGAGGGGCAATGAGCAGTTCTTC.

There are many counts of this clonotype. The rearrangement links TRBV3-1 to TRBJ2-7, with D maybe TRBD2 (6 bases). V was trimmed by 0 bases and J by 6 bases, leaving 9 bases between them. This CDR3 comprises 13 residues. CDR1 and CDR2 from the germline V gene are LGHDT and YNNKEL (reference sequence). In DNA form, the CDR3 reads TGTGCCAGCAGCCAAGATGTGGGGGGCGAGCAGTACTTC. Translating it yields CASSQDVGGEQYF.